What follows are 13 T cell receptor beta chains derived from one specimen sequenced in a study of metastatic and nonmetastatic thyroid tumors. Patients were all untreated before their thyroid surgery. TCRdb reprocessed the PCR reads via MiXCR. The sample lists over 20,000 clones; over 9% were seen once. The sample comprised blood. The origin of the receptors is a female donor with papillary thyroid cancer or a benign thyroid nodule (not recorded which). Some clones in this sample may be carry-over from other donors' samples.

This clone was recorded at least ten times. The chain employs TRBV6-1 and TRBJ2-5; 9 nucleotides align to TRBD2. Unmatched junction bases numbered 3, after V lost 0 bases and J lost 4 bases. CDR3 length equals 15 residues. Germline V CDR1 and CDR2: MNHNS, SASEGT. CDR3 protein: CASSEAAGGSETQYF. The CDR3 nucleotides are TGTGCCAGCAGTGAAGCAGCGGGAGGATCAGAGACCCAGTACTTC.

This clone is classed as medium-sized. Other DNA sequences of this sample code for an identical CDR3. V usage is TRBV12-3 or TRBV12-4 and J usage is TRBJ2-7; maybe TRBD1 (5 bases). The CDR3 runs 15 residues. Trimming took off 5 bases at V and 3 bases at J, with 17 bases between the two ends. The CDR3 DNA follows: TGTGCCAGCAGTCCAACACAGGTTCGAGTCTACGAGCAGTACTTC. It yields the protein CASSPTQVRVYEQYF.

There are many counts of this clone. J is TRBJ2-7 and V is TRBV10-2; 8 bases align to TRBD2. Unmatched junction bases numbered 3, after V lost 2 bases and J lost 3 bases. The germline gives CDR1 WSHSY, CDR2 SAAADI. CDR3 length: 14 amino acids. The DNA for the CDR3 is TGCGCCAGCAGTGAGCGGGAGGGAGACTACGAGCAGTACTTC. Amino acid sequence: CASSEREGDYEQYF.

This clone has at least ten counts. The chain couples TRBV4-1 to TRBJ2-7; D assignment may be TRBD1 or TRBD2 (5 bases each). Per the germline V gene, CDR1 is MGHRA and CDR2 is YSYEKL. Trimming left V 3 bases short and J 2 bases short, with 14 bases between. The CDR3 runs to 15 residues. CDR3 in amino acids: CASSHPGRRTYEQYF. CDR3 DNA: TGCGCCAGCAGCCACCCGGGACGGCGGACCTACGAGCAGTACTTC.

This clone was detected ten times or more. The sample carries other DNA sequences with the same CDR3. The CDR3 DNA reads TGTGCCAGTAGTATCGGACCGGGCAATGAGCAGTTCTTC. Translating gives CASSIGPGNEQFF. The chain is built from TRBV19 and TRBJ2-1; D is ambiguous. CDR3 length: 13 residues. With 3 bases removed from V and 6 bases from J, the gap between germline ends came to 9 bases. Germline V gives CDR1 LNHDA, CDR2 SQIVND (reference sequence). Using reference TRBV19 and TRBJ2-1 for the parts outside the CDR3, the full variable domain is DGGITQSPKYLFRKEGQNVTLSCEQNLNHDAMYWYRQDPGQGLRLIYYSQIVNDFQKGDIAEGYSVSREKKESFPLTVTSAQKNPTAFYLCASSIGPGNEQFFGPGTRLTVL.

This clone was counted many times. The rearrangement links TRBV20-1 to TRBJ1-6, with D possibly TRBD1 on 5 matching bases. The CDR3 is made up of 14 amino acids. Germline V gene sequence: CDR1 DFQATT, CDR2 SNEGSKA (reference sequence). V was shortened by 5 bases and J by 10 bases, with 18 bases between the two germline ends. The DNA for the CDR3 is TGCAGTGCTCGAACAGGAACGCAGGAGTCACCCCTCCACTTT. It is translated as CSARTGTQESPLHF.

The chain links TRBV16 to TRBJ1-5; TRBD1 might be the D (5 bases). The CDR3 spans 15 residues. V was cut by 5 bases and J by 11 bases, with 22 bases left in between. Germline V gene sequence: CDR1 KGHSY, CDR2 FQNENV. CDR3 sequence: CASSISQAPRGTQHF. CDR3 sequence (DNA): TGTGCCAGCAGCATCTCACAGGCCCCTCGGGGGACCCAGCATTTT.

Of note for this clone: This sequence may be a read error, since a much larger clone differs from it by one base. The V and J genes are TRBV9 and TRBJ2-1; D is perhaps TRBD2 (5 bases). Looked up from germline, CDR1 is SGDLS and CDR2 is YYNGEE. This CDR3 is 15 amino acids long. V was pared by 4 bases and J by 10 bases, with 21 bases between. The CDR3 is CASSSEAVPETEQFF. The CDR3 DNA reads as TGTGCCAGCAGCTCAGAAGCGGTCCCGGAGACGGAGCAGTTCTTC.

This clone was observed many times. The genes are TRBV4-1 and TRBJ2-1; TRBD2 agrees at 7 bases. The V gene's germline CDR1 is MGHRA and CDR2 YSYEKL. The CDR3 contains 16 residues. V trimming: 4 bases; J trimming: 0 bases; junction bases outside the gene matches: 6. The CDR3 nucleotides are TGCGCCAGCAGCCTCCGGGGGGATAGCTCCTACAATGAGCAGTTCTTC. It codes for CASSLRGDSSYNEQFF.

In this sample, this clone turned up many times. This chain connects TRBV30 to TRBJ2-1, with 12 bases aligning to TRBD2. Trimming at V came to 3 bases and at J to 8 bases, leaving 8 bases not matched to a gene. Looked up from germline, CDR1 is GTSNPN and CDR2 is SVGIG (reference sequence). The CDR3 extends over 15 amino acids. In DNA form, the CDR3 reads TGTGCCTGGAGCCCCGGACTAGCGGGATTCGATGAGCAGTTCTTC. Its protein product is CAWSPGLAGFDEQFF. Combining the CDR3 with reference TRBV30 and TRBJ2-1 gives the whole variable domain SQTIHQWPATLVQPVGSPLSLECTVEGTSNPNLYWYRQAAGRGLQLLFYSVGIGQISSEVPQNLSASRPQDRQFILSSKKLLLSDSGFYLCAWSPGLAGFDEQFFGPGTRLTVL.

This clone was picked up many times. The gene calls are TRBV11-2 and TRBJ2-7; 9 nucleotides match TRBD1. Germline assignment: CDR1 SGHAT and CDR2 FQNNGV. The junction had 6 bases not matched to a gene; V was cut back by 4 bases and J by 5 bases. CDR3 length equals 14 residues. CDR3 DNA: TGTGCCAGCAGCTCTAACAGGGGGCGGAACGAGCAGTACTTC. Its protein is CASSSNRGRNEQYF.

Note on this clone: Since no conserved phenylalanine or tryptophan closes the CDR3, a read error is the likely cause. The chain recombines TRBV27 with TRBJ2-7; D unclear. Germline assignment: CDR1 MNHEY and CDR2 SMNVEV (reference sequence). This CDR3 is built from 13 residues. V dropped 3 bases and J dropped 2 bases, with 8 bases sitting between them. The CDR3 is CASSLATPYEQYL. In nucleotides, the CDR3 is TGTGCCAGCAGTTTGGCGACCCCCTACGAGCAGTACCTC.

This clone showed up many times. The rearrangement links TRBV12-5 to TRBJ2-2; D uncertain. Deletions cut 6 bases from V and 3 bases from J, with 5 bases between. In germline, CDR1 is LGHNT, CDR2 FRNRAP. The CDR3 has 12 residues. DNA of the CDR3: TGTGCTAGTGGCCGGGACACCGGGGAGCTGTTTTTT. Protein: CASGRDTGELFF.